These 21 T cell receptor beta chains came from one sample sequenced in a study of PD-L1 blockade in urothelial cancer. As to time point: pretreatment peripheral blood. TCRdb keeps only in-frame clones here, not all; method: immunoSEQ multiplex PCR. The table includes tens of thousands of clones, 70% to 90% detected once. Here the sequenced sample was PBMCs, taken around atezolizumab (anti-PD-L1) treatment. These receptor sequences come from a man aged 55 to 69 with urothelial cancer.

The chain recombines TRBV29-1 with TRBJ1-5; no firm D call. The V and J ends lost 7 bases and 2 bases respectively, with 9 bases between them. The CDR3 length is 12 residues. Germline V gene sequence: CDR1 SQVTM, CDR2 ANQGSEA. CDR3 DNA sequence: TGCAGCGCCGGACTTCGCAATCAGCCCCAGCATTTT. This translates into CSAGLRNQPQHF.

V gene TRBV28 combines with J gene TRBJ1-1; no reliable D call. The germline V and J ends were trimmed by 6 bases and 1 base, with 15 bases remaining between them. The CDR3 is 15 amino acids. Germline assignment: CDR1 MDHEN and CDR2 SYDVKM. The CDR3 sequence is CASREGGQWNTEAFF. CDR3 sequence (DNA): TGTGCCAGCAGAGAGGGCGGGCAGTGGAACACTGAAGCTTTCTTT.

The gene calls are TRBV5-1 and TRBJ2-7, with D tentatively TRBD1 (6 bases). Germline loops: CDR1 SGHRS, CDR2 YFSETQ. The CDR3 is 15 amino acids. The V end lost 0 bases, the J end lost 0 bases, and 10 bases lay between the germline ends. Here the CDR3 DNA reads TGCGCCAGCAGCTTGGGGACAGCTTCCTCCTACGAGCAGTACTTC. It encodes CASSLGTASSYEQYF.

The V and J genes are TRBV28 and TRBJ2-5; 11 bases agree with TRBD2. The J segment lost 2 bases and the V segment lost 8 bases, leaving 4 bases of the junction unmatched. The germline V gene encodes CDR1 MDHEN and CDR2 SYDVKM. This CDR3 contains 14 residues. This CDR3 is CASAGTSGQETQYF. The CDR3 DNA reads TGTGCCAGCGCGGGGACTAGCGGACAAGAGACCCAGTACTTC. Using reference TRBV28 and TRBJ2-5 for the parts outside the CDR3, the full variable domain is DVKVTQSSRYLVKRTGEKVFLECVQDMDHENMFWYRQDPGLGLRLIYFSYDVKMKEKGDIPEGYSVSREKKERFSLILESASTNQTSMYLCASAGTSGQETQYFGPGTRLLVL.

The V gene is TRBV10-3, the J gene TRBJ2-7; D possibly corresponds to TRBD1 (5 bases). V lost 2 bases and J 2 bases, leaving 13 bases between the germline ends. Germline loops: CDR1 ENHRY, CDR2 SYGVKD. This CDR3 region has 15 residues. The CDR3 is CAISEDGAGAYEQYF. In DNA, the CDR3 is TGTGCCATCAGTGAGGATGGGGCAGGAGCCTACGAGCAGTACTTC.

V and J are TRBV6-5 and TRBJ1-5, with D possibly TRBD1 on 6 matching bases. Per germline, CDR1 MNHEY and CDR2 SVGAGI. The CDR3 covers 14 residues. V was pared by 4 bases and J by 5 bases, with 12 bases between. The chain's CDR3 is CASSWTAEDQPQHF. Written as DNA, the CDR3 is TGTGCCAGCAGTTGGACAGCGGAGGATCAGCCCCAGCATTTT.

The table lists this clone with a count of one. The chain recombines TRBV6-5 with TRBJ2-2; maybe TRBD1 (5 bases). The V end was cut by 6 bases, the J end by 3 bases, with 14 bases between. From germline, CDR1 is MNHEY and CDR2 SVGAGI. The CDR3 spans 15 residues. The CDR3 sequence: CASRRPRVDTGELFF. In DNA form, the CDR3 reads TGTGCCAGCAGACGCCCCAGGGTCGACACCGGGGAGCTGTTTTTT.

The gene calls are TRBV6-5 and TRBJ1-2, with 11 bases aligning to TRBD1. Unmatched junction bases numbered 6, after V lost 7 bases and J lost 8 bases. Per germline, CDR1 MNHEY and CDR2 SVGAGI. This CDR3 has 13 residues. CDR3 coding DNA: TGTGCCAGCACCGGACAGGGGGCGAGGGGCTACACCTTC. Translating it yields CASTGQGARGYTF.

The chain carries TRBV29-1 and TRBJ2-5; no firm D call. This CDR3 has 11 residues. CDR1 is SQVTM and CDR2 is ANQGSEA in the germline V gene. V lost 4 bases, J lost 4 bases, and 7 bases lay in between. The CDR3 bases are TGCAGCGTTGGGGCAACAGAGACCCAGTACTTC. It is translated as CSVGATETQYF.

This chain links TRBV30 with TRBJ2-3, with 14 positions matching TRBD2. Germline V gene sequence: CDR1 GTSNPN, CDR2 SVGIG (reference sequence). The V gene end was trimmed by 0 bases and the J gene end by 6 bases; junction bases not matched to a gene: 8. The CDR3 spans 17 residues. The CDR3 loop is CAWSVSRLAGGGDTQYF. CDR3 nucleotides: TGTGCCTGGAGTGTCTCAAGACTAGCGGGAGGGGGGGATACGCAGTATTTT.

In regard to this clone: A read error may produce the germline difference seen at one junction end. This chain connects TRBV27 to TRBJ2-1, with 8 nucleotides matching TRBD2. This CDR3 spans 16 amino acids. Germline V gene sequence: CDR1 MNHEY, CDR2 SMNVEV (reference sequence). CDR3: CASSLYSGVRYSEQFF. The CDR3 DNA reads TGTGCCAGCAGTTTATATAGCGGGGTCCGGTACAGTGAGCAGTTCTTC.

The chain joins TRBV27 to TRBJ2-2, with 9 bases fitting TRBD1. This CDR3 contains 16 residues. Germline loops: CDR1 MNHEY, CDR2 SMNVEV (reference sequence). After removal of 2 bases from V and 5 bases from J, the junction contained 6 bases not matched to a gene. The CDR3 region is CASSLPGQGRTGELFF. The CDR3 DNA reads as TGTGCCAGCAGTTTACCGGGACAGGGAAGGACCGGGGAGCTGTTTTTT.

The chain recombines TRBV23-1 with TRBJ2-2; D is perhaps TRBD1 (6 bases). TRBV23-1 qualifies as an ORF whose function is uncertain. The CDR3 covers 18 residues. The V gene lost 0 bases and the J gene lost 3 bases, with 17 bases spanning the gap. The CDR3 region is CASSQSRNRAWDTGELFF. The CDR3 coding sequence is TGCGCCAGCAGTCAATCGAGAAACAGGGCTTGGGACACCGGGGAGCTGTTTTTT.

V gene TRBV5-1 combines with J gene TRBJ2-7, with D perhaps matching TRBD1 (6 bases). Trimming cost V 1 base and J 5 bases, with 13 bases left between them. CDR1 SGHRS and CDR2 YFSETQ come from the germline V gene. The CDR3 length is 14 residues. The CDR3: CASSLTVAGDEQYF. The DNA for the CDR3 is TGCGCCAGCAGCTTGACTGTGGCAGGGGACGAGCAGTACTTC. The variable domain in full, with the rest retrieved from reference TRBV5-1 and TRBJ2-7, is KAGVTQTPRYLIKTRGQQVTLSCSPISGHRSVSWYQQTPGQGLQFLFEYFSETQRNKGNFPGRFSGRQFSNSRSEMNVSTLELGDSALYLCASSLTVAGDEQYFGPGTRLTVT.

The chain couples TRBV10-3 to TRBJ2-5, with a possible D match to TRBD2 (6 bases). The CDR3 length is 15 residues. CDR1 and CDR2 from the germline V gene are ENHRY and SYGVKD. Trimming cost V 2 bases and J 4 bases, with 14 bases left between them. CDR3 in DNA: TGTGCCATCAGTGAGGGGTCGCGGGGACTAGAGACCCAGTACTTC. Translated, it gives CAISEGSRGLETQYF.

The chain joins TRBV28 to TRBJ1-2; D unresolved. The CDR3 spans 12 residues. The germline V gene encodes CDR1 MDHEN and CDR2 SYDVKM. The ends were cut back, 4 bases at V and 3 bases at J, with 6 bases in the middle. The CDR3 here is CASSSTDYGYTF. In nucleotides, the CDR3 is TGTGCCAGCAGTTCCACTGACTATGGCTACACCTTC.

V is TRBV7-9 and J is TRBJ1-6; TRBD1 aligns across 7 bases. V lost 5 bases, J lost 15 bases, and 7 bases stayed unmatched. The germline gives CDR1 SEHNR, CDR2 FQNEAQ (reference sequence). There are 12 residues in the CDR3. CDR3 sequence: CASSPPRGLLHF. The CDR3 coding sequence is TGTGCCAGCAGCCCTCCTAGGGGGCTCCTCCACTTT.

The J gene is TRBJ2-7, the V gene TRBV5-1, with 8 bases lining up with TRBD1. The CDR3 runs to 16 residues. Germline lookup yields CDR1 SGHRS and CDR2 YFSETQ. The V segment lost 0 bases and the J segment 7 bases; nucleotides outside the gene matches: 12. CDR3 DNA: TGCGCCAGCAGCTTGGGAGGGACAGGATTAATGATGGAGCAGTACTTC. Protein sequence: CASSLGGTGLMMEQYF.

The V gene is TRBV7-9, the J gene TRBJ2-6; TRBD1 matches at 9 bases. This CDR3 contains 18 residues. V gave up 6 bases and J gave up 0 bases; unmatched junction bases: 9. Germline V gives CDR1 SEHNR, CDR2 FQNEAQ (reference sequence). The CDR3 coding sequence is TGTGCCAGCAGACCCGGGACAGGGCACAACTCTGGGGCCAACGTCCTGACTTTC. This encodes CASRPGTGHNSGANVLTF. The full variable domain, in which reference TRBV7-9 and TRBJ2-6 provide the parts outside the CDR3, is DTGVSQNPRHKITKRGQNVTFRCDPISEHNRLYWYRQTLGQGPEFLTYFQNEAQLEKSRLLSDRFSAERPKGSFSTLEIQRTEQGDSAMYLCASRPGTGHNSGANVLTFGAGSRLTVL.

V usage is TRBV19 and J usage is TRBJ1-3; D remains ambiguous. Germline V gene sequence: CDR1 LNHDA, CDR2 SQIVND (reference sequence). Trimming pared 8 bases from V and 0 bases from J, leaving 11 bases between. The CDR3 covers 14 residues. As DNA, the CDR3 is TGTGCCAGTGTGGACGGGAACTCTGGAAACACCATATATTTT. Protein: CASVDGNSGNTIYF.

V and J are TRBV10-1 and TRBJ1-2; 9 nucleotides match TRBD1. The germline V gene encodes CDR1 WNHNN and CDR2 SYGVQD (reference sequence). This CDR3 region has 15 residues. The V and J ends lost 3 bases and 6 bases, in that order; junction bases with no gene match: 8. The CDR3: CASSDRTGDSNGYTF. Here the CDR3 DNA reads TGCGCCAGCAGTGACCGGACAGGGGATAGTAATGGCTACACCTTC.